The clone carrying this TCR beta chain was counted once. These data come from a study of shared T cell receptors in the human thymus. Germline CDR1 and CDR2: MNHNS and SASEGT. V dropped 6 bases and J dropped 4 bases, with 15 bases sitting between them. The CDR3 has 14 residues. The repertoire was sequenced with immunoSEQ multiplex PCR; TCRdb's copy has only in-frame clones and lacks some. The repertoire holds some 700,000 clones, with approximately 85% as singletons. This sample also belongs to another study, concerning human thymus T cells. That work states: Corrective heart surgery yielded the resections from which the thymus tissue came. Related work showed strongly overlapping thymic repertoires across unrelated individuals.

The receptor was isolated from a girl under three years old with a congenital heart defect. V and J are TRBV6-1 and TRBJ1-1; TRBD1 is a possible D gene (6 bases). Material for sequencing was thymocytes. CDR3 loop: CASRFTGWRTEAFF. The CDR3 DNA reads as TGTGCCAGCAGATTCACAGGGTGGCGCACTGAAGCTTTCTTT.